This TCR beta chain stems from a study of early T cells in non-severe SARS-CoV-2 infection. The library protocol tagged individual cDNA molecules with unique molecular identifiers. TCRdb redid the calling of the 5' RACE reads with MiXCR, one entry per CDR3 protein. The data show tens of thousands of distinct CDR3 sequences, about 10% seen once. Germline values: CDR1 KGHSH, CDR2 LQKENI. CDR3 length equals 13 residues. V dropped 4 bases and J dropped 8 bases, with 12 bases sitting between them. This clonotype was counted a few times. The origin of this receptor is an adult who was a healthcare worker with PCR-confirmed SARS-CoV-2 infection or an uninfected control (not recorded which). V usage is TRBV18 and J usage is TRBJ2-1; D gene uncertain. The specimen sequenced was whole blood. The CDR3 DNA reads TGTGCCAGCTCACTACAGAAGGTCTATGAGCAGTTCTTC. It yields the protein CASSLQKVYEQFF.